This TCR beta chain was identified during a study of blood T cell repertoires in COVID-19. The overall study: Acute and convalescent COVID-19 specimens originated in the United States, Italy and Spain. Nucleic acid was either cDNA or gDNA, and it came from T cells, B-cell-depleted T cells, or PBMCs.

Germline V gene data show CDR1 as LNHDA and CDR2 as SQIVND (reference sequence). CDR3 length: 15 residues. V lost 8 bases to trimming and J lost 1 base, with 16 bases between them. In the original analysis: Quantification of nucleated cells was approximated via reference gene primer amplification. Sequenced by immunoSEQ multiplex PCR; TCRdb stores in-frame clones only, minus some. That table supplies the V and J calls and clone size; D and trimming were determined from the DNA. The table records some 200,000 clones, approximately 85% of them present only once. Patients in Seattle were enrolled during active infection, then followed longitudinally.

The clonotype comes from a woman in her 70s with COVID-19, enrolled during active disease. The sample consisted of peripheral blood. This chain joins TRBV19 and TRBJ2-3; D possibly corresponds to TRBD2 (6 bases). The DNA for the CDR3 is TGTGCCAGTGGGCCGGGACTTCGTGGCACAGATACGCAGTATTTT. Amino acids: CASGPGLRGTDTQYF.